Below, 14 T cell receptor beta chains from the same sample are listed, as sequenced in a study of T cells after yellow fever vaccination. TCRdb ran MiXCR on the 5' RACE reads and lists one entry per CDR3 protein. There are approximately 250,000 distinct CDR3 sequences in the sample; around 5.2% occur only once, and about 3.5% lies in the top ten. The sample in question was CD4+ T cells sorted from PBMCs, obtained on the day of the yellow fever booster vaccination. The receptors here all came from a young man who received the YFV17D yellow fever vaccine.

This chain links TRBV11-2 with TRBJ1-1; D is perhaps TRBD1 (5 bases). CDR3 length: 15 residues. The V end was cut by 5 bases, the J end by 1 base, with 14 bases between. CDR1 and CDR2 (germline): SGHAT, FQNNGV. As DNA, the CDR3 is TGTGCCAGCAGCCCTCGGACAATCAGGAACACTGAAGCTTTCTTT. It yields the protein CASSPRTIRNTEAFF.

This clonotype was counted many times. The chain is built from TRBV10-3 and TRBJ1-2; D perhaps matches TRBD1 (6 bases). Per germline, CDR1 ENHRY and CDR2 SYGVKD. The CDR3 runs 14 residues. With 6 bases removed from V and 0 bases from J, the gap between germline ends came to 11 bases. Written as DNA, the CDR3 is TGTGCCATCAGGGACAGTATCCCTAACTATGGCTACACCTTC. As protein: CAIRDSIPNYGYTF.

This clonotype was counted ten times or more. This sequence joins TRBV12-3 or TRBV12-4 and TRBJ2-3, with TRBD2 as a possible D gene (6 bases). Deletions cut 6 bases from V and 2 bases from J, with 15 bases between. This CDR3 has 15 amino acids. The CDR3 bases are TGTGCCAGCAGGTTCATTGCGGGGCCCACAGATACGCAGTATTTT. Its translation: CASRFIAGPTDTQYF.

The sample holds a few counts of this clonotype. The chain has TRBV6-6 and TRBJ1-5; 7 nucleotides align to TRBD1. CDR3 length: 15 amino acids. The germline gives CDR1 MNHNY, CDR2 SVGAGI (reference sequence). V shed 6 bases, J shed 2 bases, and the junction held 7 bases outside the gene matches. Here the CDR3 reads CASSSYGQGNQPQHF. CDR3 nucleotides: TGTGCCAGCAGCTCCTACGGACAGGGCAATCAGCCCCAGCATTTT.

This clonotype came up many times. CDR3: CASTGANSNQPQHF. The CDR3 DNA is TGTGCCAGCACGGGGGCGAATAGCAATCAGCCCCAGCATTTT. The chain joins TRBV6-2 or TRBV6-3 to TRBJ1-5, with D tentatively TRBD1 (6 bases). From germline, CDR1 is MNHEY and CDR2 SVGEGT. V was cut by 7 bases and J by 0 bases, with 10 bases left in between. This CDR3 comprises 14 residues.

This clonotype was detected ten times or more. This chain links TRBV29-1 with TRBJ1-2, with D perhaps matching TRBD1 (5 bases). Per germline, CDR1 SQVTM and CDR2 ANQGSEA. The length of the CDR3 is 11 residues. This chain's CDR3 is CSADTPYGYTF. The CDR3 DNA reads as TGCAGTGCGGACACGCCTTATGGCTACACCTTC.

The genes are TRBV30 and TRBJ2-7, with TRBD2 matching 14 bases. The length of the CDR3 is 15 residues. Germline assignment: CDR1 GTSNPN and CDR2 SVGIG (reference sequence). J gave up 2 bases and V 5 bases, and 5 bases lay outside the gene matches. The DNA of the CDR3 is TGTGCCTGGGGACTAGCGGGGGGTATTACCTACGAGCAGTACTTC. This gives the protein CAWGLAGGITYEQYF.

Only a few counts were recorded for this clonotype. The V gene is TRBV6-5, the J gene TRBJ1-1; the match to TRBD1 covers 7 bases. CDR1 and CDR2 (germline): MNHEY, SVGAGI. The CDR3 runs 13 residues. The ends lost 7 bases at V and 7 bases at J; junction bases unmatched: 9. The CDR3 loop is CASTRPGQHEAFF. The CDR3 region has the DNA TGTGCCAGCACCCGACCGGGACAGCATGAAGCTTTCTTT.

The CDR3 spells CASRPRLAGAEFTGELFF. The CDR3 nucleotides read TGTGCCAGCAGGCCGCGACTAGCGGGGGCCGAGTTCACCGGGGAGCTGTTTTTT. V is TRBV12-3 or TRBV12-4 and J is TRBJ2-2; 12 bases map to TRBD2. V shed 6 bases and J 4 bases; nucleotides not matched to a gene: 12. CDR3 size: 18 residues.

This clonotype showed up many times. This rearrangement joins TRBV28 to TRBJ1-2, with D possibly matching TRBD1 (6 bases). Germline lookup yields CDR1 MDHEN and CDR2 SYDVKM. Between the trimmed V and J ends, which lost 6 bases and 8 bases, there was a span of 19 bases. The CDR3 has 14 residues. The CDR3, as DNA: TGTGCCAGCAGGGGGGGGCACCTTCTAATAGGCTACACCTTC. Its protein is CASRGGHLLIGYTF.

At least ten counts were recorded for this clonotype. The chain has TRBV4-3 and TRBJ1-1; D remains unclear. Germline CDR1 is LGHNA and CDR2 is YSLEER. V was shortened by 0 bases and J by 1 base, with 6 bases between the two germline ends. The CDR3 consists of 14 residues. CDR3 region: CASSQDPRNTEAFF. The CDR3 DNA is TGCGCCAGCAGCCAAGACCCCAGGAACACTGAAGCTTTCTTT.

The chain combines TRBV5-1 with TRBJ2-3; no definite D call. The CDR3 extends over 13 amino acids. The germline V and J ends were trimmed by 3 bases and 3 bases, with 8 bases remaining between them. Germline-derived CDR1 and CDR2 are SGHRS and YFSETQ. CDR3 DNA: TGCGCCAGCAGCTCTGTTGGGACAGATACGCAGTATTTT. Protein sequence: CASSSVGTDTQYF.

This clonotype has only a few counts. The V call is TRBV20-1, the J call TRBJ2-1, with 9 bases aligning to TRBD2. The CDR3 totals 17 residues. Germline loops: CDR1 DFQATT, CDR2 SNEGSKA (reference sequence). Trimming cost V 3 bases and J 0 bases; bases outside gene matches: 9. CDR3 DNA sequence: TGCAGTGCTAGCAGGCTAGCGGGGAGGAGCTCCTACAATGAGCAGTTCTTC. Translation gives CSASRLAGRSSYNEQFF.

The chain combines TRBV3-1 with TRBJ1-3; TRBD1 might be the D (5 bases). The CDR3 loop spans 16 amino acids. CDR1 LGHDT and CDR2 YNNKEL come from the germline V gene (reference sequence). V shed 1 base and J shed 11 bases, with 21 bases lying between them. This chain's CDR3 is CASSQGGGTVHASIYF. The CDR3 DNA reads TGTGCCAGCAGCCAAGGGGGCGGGACGGTCCACGCTTCCATATATTTT.